The rows below give T cell receptor beta chains drawn from one sample of a study of early T cells in non-severe SARS-CoV-2 infection. TCRdb processed the 5' RACE reads anew with MiXCR; each CDR3 protein has one entry. The profile shows just over 65,000 distinct CDR3 sequences, 13% of them singletons. Sequencing was performed on whole blood. The receptors were gathered from an adult who was a healthcare worker with PCR-confirmed SARS-CoV-2 infection or an uninfected control (not recorded which). The CDR3 runs from the conserved cysteine through the conserved F or W. Fields, in order: clone size, D gene, J gene, V gene, CDR3 protein, CDR3 DNA. D genes are given only for firm matches. Only part of the rows carry a size: once, few, many, or a class if the clone is expanded.

few | NA | TRBJ2-1 | TRBV15 | CATSPPTGNPFF | TGTGCCACCAGCCCCCCCACGGGTAATCCGTTCTTC
NA | TRBD1 | TRBJ1-6 | TRBV5-1 | CASSREGANSPLHF | TGCGCCAGCAGCCGGGAGGGGGCCAATTCACCCCTCCACTTT
many | NA | TRBJ1-1 | TRBV10-3 | CAIMSQNTEAFF | TGTGCCATCATGTCCCAGAACACTGAAGCTTTCTTT
many | NA | TRBJ2-2 | TRBV14 | CASSPRISGELFF | TGTGCCAGCAGCCCGAGAATTTCCGGGGAGCTGTTTTTT
few | NA | TRBJ2-7 | TRBV6-5 | CASSSIYEQYF | TGTGCCAGCAGCTCTATCTACGAGCAGTACTTC
NA | NA | TRBJ1-2 | TRBV20-1 | CSASYPAGSGYTF | TGCAGTGCTAGTTATCCCGCCGGGTCCGGCTACACCTTC
NA | TRBD2 | TRBJ2-4 | TRBV3-1 | CASSQGYAGGLAKNIQYF | TGTGCCAGCAGCCAAGGGTATGCGGGAGGACTAGCCAAAAACATTCAGTACTTC
NA | TRBD2 | TRBJ2-4 | TRBV6-5 | CATSGGRLDKNIQYF | TGTGCCACCTCCGGGGGGAGGTTAGACAAAAACATTCAGTACTTC
few | TRBD2 | TRBJ2-1 | TRBV11-2 | CASSSLAGGPGEQFF | TGTGCCAGCAGCTCACTAGCGGGAGGGCCAGGCGAGCAGTTCTTC
NA | NA | TRBJ2-3 | TRBV5-4 | CASSLGLADTQYF | TGTGCCAGCAGCTTGGGGCTCGCAGATACGCAGTATTTT
few | NA | TRBJ1-3 | TRBV7-9 | CASSLDGQWFSGNTIYF | TGTGCCAGCAGCTTAGATGGACAGTGGTTCTCTGGAAACACCATATATTTT
many | NA | TRBJ2-7 | TRBV28 | CASRRLGKGQSYEQYF | TGTGCCAGCAGAAGACTTGGCAAGGGGCAGTCCTACGAGCAGTACTTC
NA | TRBD1 | TRBJ1-6 | TRBV28 | CASSTSGTDNSPLHF | TGTGCCAGCAGTACGTCCGGGACAGATAATTCACCCCTCCACTTT
few | NA | TRBJ1-1 | TRBV11-2 | CASSPGTVNTEAFF | TGTGCCAGCAGCCCAGGGACGGTGAACACTGAAGCTTTCTTT
few | TRBD1 | TRBJ1-2 | TRBV7-3 | CASSLDGTGVPYGYTF | TGTGCCAGCAGCTTAGACGGGACAGGGGTCCCCTATGGCTACACCTTC
NA | NA | TRBJ2-3 | TRBV28 | CASSFRGYTDTQYF | TGTGCCAGCAGCTTCCGGGGTTACACAGATACGCAGTATTTT
NA | NA | TRBJ2-6 | TRBV5-6 | CASSLQTKLSGANVLTF | TGTGCCAGCAGCTTACAAACAAAACTCTCTGGGGCCAACGTCCTGACTTTC
medium-sized | NA | TRBJ1-2 | TRBV29-1 | CSHRENGYTF | TGCAGTCACAGGGAGAATGGCTACACCTTC
few | NA | TRBJ1-6 | TRBV5-1 | CASREGNSPLHF | TGCGCCAGCAGAGAGGGAAATTCACCCCTCCACTTT
NA | NA | TRBJ2-3 | TRBV7-3 | CASSLKGGGADTQYF | TGTGCCAGCAGCTTAAAGGGAGGCGGCGCAGATACGCAGTATTTT
few | NA | TRBJ1-4 | TRBV10-3 | CAISEGQRNEKLFF | TGTGCCATCAGTGAGGGACAGCGTAATGAAAAACTGTTTTTT
few | TRBD1 | TRBJ2-7 | TRBV20-1 | CSARNRDRSYEQYF | TGCAGTGCTAGGAACCGGGACAGATCCTACGAGCAGTACTTC
few | NA | TRBJ2-3 | TRBV7-3 | CASSLWGSGTDTQYF | TGTGCCAGCAGCTTATGGGGAAGCGGAACAGATACGCAGTATTTT
NA | NA | TRBJ1-3 | TRBV20-1 | CSASLAGGNTIYF | TGCAGTGCTAGTTTGGCAGGAGGAAACACCATATATTTT
many | NA | TRBJ2-1 | TRBV29-1 | CSVESEASYNEQFF | TGCAGCGTTGAAAGTGAGGCCTCCTACAATGAGCAGTTCTTC
once | TRBD2 | TRBJ2-3 | TRBV7-8 | CASQLAVGGDTQYF | TGTGCCAGCCAACTAGCGGTCGGAGGGGATACGCAGTATTTT
NA | NA | TRBJ2-2 | TRBV20-1 | CSALRGTGELFF | TGCAGTGCTCTTAGGGGAACCGGGGAGCTGTTTTTT
many | NA | TRBJ2-7 | TRBV12-3/TRBV12-4 | CASSSSALSYEQYF | TGTGCCAGCAGTTCCAGCGCACTTTCCTACGAGCAGTACTTC
many | NA | TRBJ1-1 | TRBV18 | CASSGGLNTEAFF | TGTGCCAGCTCAGGGGGCCTGAACACTGAAGCTTTCTTT
few | NA | TRBJ2-1 | TRBV29-1 | CSVEGYNEQFF | TGCAGCGTTGAGGGGTACAATGAGCAGTTCTTC
few | TRBD2 | TRBJ2-1 | TRBV30 | CAWSVLAGGYNEQFF | TGTGCCTGGAGCGTTTTAGCGGGAGGGTACAATGAGCAGTTCTTC
many | TRBD1 | TRBJ2-1 | TRBV28 | CASRSDRQPYNEQFF | TGTGCCAGCAGGTCGGACAGGCAACCGTACAATGAGCAGTTCTTC
few | NA | TRBJ1-1 | TRBV6-4 | CASKRDTQNTEAFF | TGTGCCAGCAAAAGAGACACACAGAACACTGAAGCTTTCTTT
NA | NA | TRBJ1-1 | TRBV5-1 | CASSPDMSEAFF | TGCGCCAGCAGCCCGGATATGAGTGAAGCTTTCTTT
many | NA | TRBJ2-2 | TRBV4-3 | CASSQEGGGGSAAGELFF | TGCGCCAGCAGCCAAGAGGGAGGTGGCGGGTCGGCAGCCGGGGAGCTGTTTTTT
many | NA | TRBJ1-1 | TRBV3-1 | CASTTGNTEAFF | TGTGCCAGCACGACAGGGAACACTGAAGCTTTCTTT
few | NA | TRBJ1-4 | TRBV4-3 | CASSQDSLLLNEKLFF | TGCGCCAGCAGCCAAGACAGCCTCCTGCTTAATGAAAAACTGTTTTTT
many | NA | TRBJ1-1 | TRBV29-1 | CSVVDRKNTEAFF | TGCAGCGTAGTAGACAGGAAGAACACTGAAGCTTTCTTT
NA | NA | TRBJ2-5 | TRBV29-1 | CSVEVLQETQYF | TGCAGCGTTGAAGTTCTCCAAGAGACCCAGTACTTC
few | NA | TRBJ2-1 | TRBV9 | CASSVGGGGSLHNEQFF | TGTGCCAGCAGCGTAGGAGGCGGTGGGAGCCTACACAATGAGCAGTTCTTC
NA | TRBD2 | TRBJ2-1 | TRBV20-1 | CSVAGENEQFF | TGCAGTGTAGCGGGAGAAAATGAGCAGTTCTTC
NA | NA | TRBJ2-7 | TRBV6-6 | CASRADHYEQYF | TGTGCCAGCAGGGCGGATCACTACGAGCAGTACTTC
many | NA | TRBJ2-1 | TRBV2 | CASSENRSGGQFF | TGTGCCAGCAGTGAAAACAGGTCGGGCGGGCAGTTCTTC
few | TRBD1 | TRBJ2-2 | TRBV14 | CASSHRSTNRGTLTGELFF | TGTGCCAGCAGCCACCGAAGTACTAACAGGGGAACCCTCACCGGGGAGCTGTTTTTT
NA | NA | TRBJ2-3 | TRBV27 | CASKTGRGTDTQYF | TGTGCCAGCAAGACAGGCAGGGGTACAGATACGCAGTATTTT
NA | TRBD2 | TRBJ2-1 | TRBV9 | CASSFRSGSSYNEQFF | TGTGCCAGCAGCTTTCGGAGCGGGAGCTCCTACAATGAGCAGTTCTTC
NA | NA | TRBJ1-1 | TRBV7-9 | CASSAQGRAEVFF | TGTGCCAGCAGTGCCCAGGGTAGGGCTGAAGTTTTCTTT
few | TRBD2 | TRBJ2-7 | TRBV20-1 | CSARELLPSGRIYEQYF | TGCAGTGCTAGAGAATTGTTGCCGAGCGGGAGGATCTACGAGCAGTACTTC
many | TRBD2 | TRBJ2-2 | TRBV6-5 | CASSYEREGSHGELFF | TGTGCCAGCAGTTACGAGCGGGAGGGGAGTCACGGGGAGCTGTTTTTT
NA | NA | TRBJ1-2 | TRBV6-2/TRBV6-3 | CASSYDSFYGYTF | TGTGCCAGCAGTTACGACAGCTTCTATGGCTACACCTTC
NA | NA | TRBJ2-3 | TRBV11-2 | CASSSFVPTDTQYF | TGTGCCAGCAGCTCCTTTGTCCCCACAGATACGCAGTATTTT
few | NA | TRBJ1-4 | TRBV6-1 | CACSRGDTNEKLFF | TGTGCCTGCTCAAGGGGGGATACTAATGAAAAACTGTTTTTT
many | NA | TRBJ2-2 | TRBV7-3 | CASSEEANTGELFF | TGTGCCAGCTCAGAGGAGGCCAACACCGGGGAGCTGTTTTTT
many | TRBD2 | TRBJ2-3 | TRBV14 | CASSPRTSTDTQYF | TGTGCCAGCAGCCCTCGGACTAGTACAGATACGCAGTATTTT